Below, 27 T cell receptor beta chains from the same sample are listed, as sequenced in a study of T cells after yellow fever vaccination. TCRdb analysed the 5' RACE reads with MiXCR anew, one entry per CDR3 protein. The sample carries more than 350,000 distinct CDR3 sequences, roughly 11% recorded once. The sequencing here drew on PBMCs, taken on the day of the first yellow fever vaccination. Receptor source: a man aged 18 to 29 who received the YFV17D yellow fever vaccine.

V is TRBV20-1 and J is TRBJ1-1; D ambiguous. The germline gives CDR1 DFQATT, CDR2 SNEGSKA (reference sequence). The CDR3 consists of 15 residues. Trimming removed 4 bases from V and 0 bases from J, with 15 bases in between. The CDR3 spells CSATDASGLNTEAFF. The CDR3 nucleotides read TGCAGTGCTACTGACGCCTCGGGTTTGAACACTGAAGCTTTCTTT.

The CDR3 DNA follows: TGTGCCAGCAGGCTTCCGAACACCGGGGAGCTGTTTTTT. It is translated as CASRLPNTGELFF. The chain combines TRBV28 with TRBJ2-2; D not certain. Germline lookup yields CDR1 MDHEN and CDR2 SYDVKM. The CDR3 spans 13 residues. Trimming left V 6 bases short and J 0 bases short, with 5 bases between.

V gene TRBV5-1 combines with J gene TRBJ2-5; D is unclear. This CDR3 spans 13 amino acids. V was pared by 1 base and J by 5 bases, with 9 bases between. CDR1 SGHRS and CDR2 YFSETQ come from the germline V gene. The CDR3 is CASSLFRVETQYF. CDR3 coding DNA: TGCGCCAGCAGCTTGTTTCGGGTGGAGACCCAGTACTTC.

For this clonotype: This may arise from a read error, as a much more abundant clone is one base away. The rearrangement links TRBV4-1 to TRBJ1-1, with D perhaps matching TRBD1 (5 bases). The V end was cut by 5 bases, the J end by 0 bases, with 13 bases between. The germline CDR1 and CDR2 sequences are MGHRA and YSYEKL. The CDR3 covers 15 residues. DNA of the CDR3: TGCGCCAGCAGCGTGCAGGGAGTACTGAACACTGAAGCTTTCTTT. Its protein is CASSVQGVLNTEAFF.

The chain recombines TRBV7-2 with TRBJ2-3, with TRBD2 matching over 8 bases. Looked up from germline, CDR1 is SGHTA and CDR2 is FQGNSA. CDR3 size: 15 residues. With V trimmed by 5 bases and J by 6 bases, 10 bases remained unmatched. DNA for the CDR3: TGTGCCAGCAGCCCTTCGACAGGCGGGGGGGATACGCAGTATTTT. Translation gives CASSPSTGGGDTQYF.

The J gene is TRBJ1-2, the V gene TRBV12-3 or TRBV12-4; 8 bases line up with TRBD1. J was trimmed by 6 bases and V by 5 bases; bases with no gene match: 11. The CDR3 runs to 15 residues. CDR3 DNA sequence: TGTGCCAGCAGTGCGCCCCAGGGGGCGCGAGATGGCTACACCTTC. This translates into CASSAPQGARDGYTF.

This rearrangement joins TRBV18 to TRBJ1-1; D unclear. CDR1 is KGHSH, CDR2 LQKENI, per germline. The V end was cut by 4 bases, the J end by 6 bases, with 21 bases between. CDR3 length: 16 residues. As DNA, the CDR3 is TGTGCCAGCTCACAGAGTGGGCCTGGGAACGGGGCTGAAGCTTTCTTT. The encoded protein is CASSQSGPGNGAEAFF.

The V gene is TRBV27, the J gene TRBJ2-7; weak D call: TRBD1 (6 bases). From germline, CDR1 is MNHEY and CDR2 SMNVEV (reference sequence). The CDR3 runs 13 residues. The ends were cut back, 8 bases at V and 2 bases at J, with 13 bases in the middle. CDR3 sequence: CASANRAPYEQYF. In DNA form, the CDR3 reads TGTGCCAGCGCGAACAGGGCACCCTACGAGCAGTACTTC.

The DNA of the CDR3 is TGCAGCGTCGGGTGGCGAGAGACCCAGTACTTC. This sequence encodes CSVGWRETQYF. The V and J genes are TRBV29-1 and TRBJ2-5; D not resolved. The CDR3 consists of 11 residues. Germline V gene sequence: CDR1 SQVTM, CDR2 ANQGSEA. V gave up 6 bases and J gave up 4 bases, with 9 bases separating them.

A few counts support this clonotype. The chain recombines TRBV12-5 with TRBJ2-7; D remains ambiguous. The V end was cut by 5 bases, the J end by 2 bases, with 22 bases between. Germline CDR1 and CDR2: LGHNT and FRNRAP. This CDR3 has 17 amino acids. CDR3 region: CASGPRRLLSPPYEQYF. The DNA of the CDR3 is TGTGCTAGTGGTCCCCGAAGGTTACTTAGCCCACCCTACGAGCAGTACTTC.

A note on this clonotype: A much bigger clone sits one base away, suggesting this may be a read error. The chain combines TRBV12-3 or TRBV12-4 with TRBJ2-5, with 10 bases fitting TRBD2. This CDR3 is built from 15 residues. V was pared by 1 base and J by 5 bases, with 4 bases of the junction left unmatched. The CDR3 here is CASSLVLAGAETQYF. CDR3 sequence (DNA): TGTGCCAGCAGTTTAGTCCTAGCGGGGGCTGAGACCCAGTACTTC.

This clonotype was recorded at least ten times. CDR3 sequence reads: CASRATGSYGYTF. CDR3 nucleotides: TGCGCCAGCAGAGCAACAGGGTCCTATGGCTACACCTTC. The V and J genes are TRBV5-1 and TRBJ1-2, with D tentatively TRBD1 (6 bases). V lost 5 bases and J lost 4, with 12 bases in between. The CDR3 length is 13 residues. Germline V gene lookup returns CDR1 SGHRS and CDR2 YFSETQ. Drawing the rest from reference TRBV5-1 and TRBJ1-2, the complete variable domain is KAGVTQTPRYLIKTRGQQVTLSCSPISGHRSVSWYQQTPGQGLQFLFEYFSETQRNKGNFPGRFSGRQFSNSRSEMNVSTLELGDSALYLCASRATGSYGYTFGSGTRLTVV.

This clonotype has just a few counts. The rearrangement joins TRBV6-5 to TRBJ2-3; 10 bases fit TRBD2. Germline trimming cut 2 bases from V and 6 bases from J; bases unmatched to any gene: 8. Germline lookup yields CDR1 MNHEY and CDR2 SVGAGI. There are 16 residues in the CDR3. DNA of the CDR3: TGTGCCAGCAGTTACAATGGGCTAGCGGGGGCTGATACGCAGTATTTT. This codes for CASSYNGLAGADTQYF.

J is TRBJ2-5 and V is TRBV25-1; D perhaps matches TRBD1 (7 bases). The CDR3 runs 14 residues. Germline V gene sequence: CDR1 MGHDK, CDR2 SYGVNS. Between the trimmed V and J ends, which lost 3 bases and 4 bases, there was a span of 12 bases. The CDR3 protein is CASSDNRGLETQYF. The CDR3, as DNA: TGTGCCAGCAGTGATAACAGGGGACTAGAGACCCAGTACTTC.

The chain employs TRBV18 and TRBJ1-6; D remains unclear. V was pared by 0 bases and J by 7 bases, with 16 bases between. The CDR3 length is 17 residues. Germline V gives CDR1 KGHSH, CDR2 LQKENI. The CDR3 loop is CASSPPVAWGGNSPLHF. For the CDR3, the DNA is TGTGCCAGCTCACCACCGGTCGCATGGGGTGGAAATTCACCCCTCCACTTT.

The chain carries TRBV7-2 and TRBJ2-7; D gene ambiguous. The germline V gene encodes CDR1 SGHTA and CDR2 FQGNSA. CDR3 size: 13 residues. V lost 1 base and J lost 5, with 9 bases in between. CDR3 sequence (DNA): TGTGCCAGCAGCTTAGACCCTTACAACGAGCAGTACTTC. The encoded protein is CASSLDPYNEQYF.

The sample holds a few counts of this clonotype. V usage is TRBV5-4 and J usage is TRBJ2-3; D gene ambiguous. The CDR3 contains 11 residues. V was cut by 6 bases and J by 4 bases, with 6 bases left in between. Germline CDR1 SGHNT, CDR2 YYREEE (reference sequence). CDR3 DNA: TGTGCCAGCACCGTGGCAGATACGCAGTATTTT. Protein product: CASTVADTQYF.

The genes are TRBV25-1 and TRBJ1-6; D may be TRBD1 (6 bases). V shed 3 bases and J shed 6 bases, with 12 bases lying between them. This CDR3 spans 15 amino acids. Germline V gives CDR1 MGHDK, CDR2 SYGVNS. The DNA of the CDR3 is TGTGCCAGCAGTGATCAGGGGTGGTTTAATTCACCCCTCCACTTT. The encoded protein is CASSDQGWFNSPLHF. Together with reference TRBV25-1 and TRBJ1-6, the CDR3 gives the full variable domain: EADIYQTPRYLVIGTGKKITLECSQTMGHDKMYWYQQDPGMELHLIHYSYGVNSTEKGDLSSESTVSRIRTEHFPLTLESARPSHTSQYLCASSDQGWFNSPLHFGNGTRLTVT.

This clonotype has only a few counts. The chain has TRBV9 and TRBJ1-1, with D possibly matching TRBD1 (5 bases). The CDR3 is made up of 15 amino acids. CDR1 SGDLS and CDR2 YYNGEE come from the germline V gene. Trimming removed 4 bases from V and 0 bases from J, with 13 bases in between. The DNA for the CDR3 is TGTGCCAGCAGCCCGAACTGGGGGGTGAACACTGAAGCTTTCTTT. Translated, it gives CASSPNWGVNTEAFF.

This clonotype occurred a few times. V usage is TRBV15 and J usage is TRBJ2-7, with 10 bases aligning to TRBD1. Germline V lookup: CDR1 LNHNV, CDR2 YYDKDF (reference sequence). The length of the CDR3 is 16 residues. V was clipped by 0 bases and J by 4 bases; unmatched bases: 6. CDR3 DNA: TGTGCCACCAGCAGAGATTTGGGGGGACAGGGGTACGAGCAGTACGTC. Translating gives CATSRDLGGQGYEQYV.

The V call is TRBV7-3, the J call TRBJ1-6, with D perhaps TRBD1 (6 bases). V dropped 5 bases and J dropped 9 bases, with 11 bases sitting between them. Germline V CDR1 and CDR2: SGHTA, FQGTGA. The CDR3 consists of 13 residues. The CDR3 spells CASSADSFSPLHF. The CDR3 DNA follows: TGTGCCAGCAGCGCGGACAGCTTTTCACCCCTCCACTTT.

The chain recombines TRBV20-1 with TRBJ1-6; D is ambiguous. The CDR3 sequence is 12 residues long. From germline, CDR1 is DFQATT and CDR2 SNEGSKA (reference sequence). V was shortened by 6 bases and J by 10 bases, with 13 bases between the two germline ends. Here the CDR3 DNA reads TGCAGTGCCGGGAATTTTGACTCACCCCTCCACTTT. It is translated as CSAGNFDSPLHF.

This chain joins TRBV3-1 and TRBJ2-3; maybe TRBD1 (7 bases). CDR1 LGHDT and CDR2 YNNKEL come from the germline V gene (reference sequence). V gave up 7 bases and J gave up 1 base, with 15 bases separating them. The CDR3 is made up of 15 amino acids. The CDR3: CASTQQGGGTDTQYF. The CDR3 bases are TGTGCCAGCACCCAGCAGGGGGGAGGCACAGATACGCAGTATTTT.

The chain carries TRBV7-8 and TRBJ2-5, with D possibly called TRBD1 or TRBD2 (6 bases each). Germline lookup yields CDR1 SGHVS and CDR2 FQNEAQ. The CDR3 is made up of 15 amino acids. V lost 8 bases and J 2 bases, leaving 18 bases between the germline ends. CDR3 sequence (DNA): TGTGCCAGCCGAGGGGGGCGGAGCCGACAAGAGACCCAGTACTTC. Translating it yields CASRGGRSRQETQYF.

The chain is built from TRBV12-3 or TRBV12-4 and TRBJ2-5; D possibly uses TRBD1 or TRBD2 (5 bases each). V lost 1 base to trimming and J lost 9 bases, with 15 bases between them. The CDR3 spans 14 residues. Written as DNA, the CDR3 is TGTGCCAGCAGTTTAGAGGGGTGGCACGGGGCCCAGTACTTC. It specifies CASSLEGWHGAQYF.

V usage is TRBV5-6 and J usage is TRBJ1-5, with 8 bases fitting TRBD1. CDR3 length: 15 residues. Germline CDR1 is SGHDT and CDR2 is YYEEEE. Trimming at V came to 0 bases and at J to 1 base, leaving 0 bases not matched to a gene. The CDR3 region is CASSLGDRSNQPQHF. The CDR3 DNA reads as TGTGCCAGCAGCTTGGGGGACAGGAGCAATCAGCCCCAGCATTTT.

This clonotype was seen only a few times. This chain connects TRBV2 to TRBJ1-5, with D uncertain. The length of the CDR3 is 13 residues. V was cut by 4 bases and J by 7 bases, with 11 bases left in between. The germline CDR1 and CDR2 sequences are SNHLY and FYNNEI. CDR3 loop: CASSAQIGQPQHF. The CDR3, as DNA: TGTGCCAGCAGTGCACAAATCGGACAGCCCCAGCATTTT. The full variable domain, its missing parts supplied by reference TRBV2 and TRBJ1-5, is EPEVTQTPSHQVTQMGQEVILRCVPISNHLYFYWYRQILGQKVEFLVSFYNNEISEKSEIFDDQFSVERPDGSNFTLKIRSTKLEDSAMYFCASSAQIGQPQHFGDGTRLSIL.